This T cell receptor (beta chain) was identified during a study of human T cells and chemical hapten exposure. General study findings and limits: Sensitizing to DPC left TCRs with a frequency above 1 in 1000 unaltered.

Time point reported: patch test 1, 2 weeks after DPC sensitization. Treatment defined: therapeutic diphenylcyclopropenone sensitization with weekly scalp DPC. Blood sampling occurred before each patch-test application. Unfractionated whole blood served as the source for total RNA extraction. V lost 5 bases and J lost 1; bases outside the gene matches: 6. This CDR3 is 16 amino acids long. As the library was built, unique molecular identifiers were attached to individual cDNA molecules. From the RACE reads, TCRdb called clonotypes with MiXCR, one entry per CDR3 protein. The sample consists of roughly 98,000 distinct CDR3 sequences, roughly an eighth of them appearing once. Worth noting for this clonotype: Its antigen is currently unknown.

This specimen was whole blood, taken in connection with sensitization to the hapten diphenylcyclopropenone (DPC). The chain recombines TRBV12-3 or TRBV12-4 with TRBJ2-1; 9 bases line up with TRBD1. The clonotype originates from a woman aged 40 to 49 with alopecia areata. Some clones in this sample may be carry-over from other donors' samples. In nucleotides, the CDR3 is TGTGCCAGCAGTCTGGGACAGGGCGGGTCCTACAATGAGCAGTTCTTC. It yields the protein CASSLGQGGSYNEQFF.